This TCR beta chain was recovered during a study of T cells in Graves' hyperthyroidism and ophthalmopathy. Ophthalmopathy patients all had a Clinical Activity Score of at least 3, a NOSPECS grade of at least 4 and disease under 3 months old. Diagnostic decisions used clinical symptoms, serum thyroxine and TRAb, thyroid ultrasound and orbital computed tomography. Researchers amplified the TCR beta CDR3 regions from RNA transcripts. With the HTBI primer set, the TCR CDR3 went through a first round of RT-PCR. From the multiplex PCR reads, TCRdb called clonotypes with MiXCR, one entry per CDR3 protein. The sample contains hundreds of thousands of distinct CDR3 sequences, around a quarter of which appear only once. The CDR3 covers 14 residues. Trimming removed 7 bases from V and 5 bases from J; junction bases left unmatched: 13. CDR1 and CDR2 from the germline V gene are SQVTM and ANQGSEA. This clonotype was observed at least ten times. Its antigen is not known.

Study-level results: Before onset, by a median of about seven months, the model predicted ophthalmopathy. Most thyroid clonotypes expanded above 0.001 appeared in blood too.

The chain couples TRBV29-1 to TRBJ2-5; TRBD2 agrees at 7 bases. Sample: blood. This TCR was sampled from a woman aged 30 to 39 with Graves' ophthalmopathy. CDR3 sequence (DNA): TGCAGCGCTAGAGCGGGGACCCCGTGGGAGACCCAGTACTTC. It codes for CSARAGTPWETQYF.